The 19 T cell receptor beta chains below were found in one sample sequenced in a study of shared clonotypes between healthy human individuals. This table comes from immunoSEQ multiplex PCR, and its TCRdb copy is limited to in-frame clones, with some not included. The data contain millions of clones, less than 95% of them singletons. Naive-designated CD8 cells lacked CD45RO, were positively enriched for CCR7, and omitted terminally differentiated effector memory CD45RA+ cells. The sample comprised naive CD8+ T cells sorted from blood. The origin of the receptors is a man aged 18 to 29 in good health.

The CDR3 coding sequence is TGTGCCGTCAATTTGGACAGCCAAGAGACCCAGTACTTC. This gives the protein CAVNLDSQETQYF. This chain connects TRBV6-1 to TRBJ2-5; possibly TRBD1 for D (6 bases). V lost 11 bases, J lost 1 base, and 14 bases lay in between. In germline, CDR1 is MNHNS, CDR2 SASEGT. The CDR3 is made up of 13 amino acids.

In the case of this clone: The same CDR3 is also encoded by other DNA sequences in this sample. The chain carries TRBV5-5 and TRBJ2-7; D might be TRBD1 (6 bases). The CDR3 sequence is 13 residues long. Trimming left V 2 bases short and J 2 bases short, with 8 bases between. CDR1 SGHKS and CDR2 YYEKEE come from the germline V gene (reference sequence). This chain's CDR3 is CASSLQGPYEQYF. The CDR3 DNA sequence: TGTGCCAGCAGCTTACAGGGTCCCTACGAGCAGTACTTC.

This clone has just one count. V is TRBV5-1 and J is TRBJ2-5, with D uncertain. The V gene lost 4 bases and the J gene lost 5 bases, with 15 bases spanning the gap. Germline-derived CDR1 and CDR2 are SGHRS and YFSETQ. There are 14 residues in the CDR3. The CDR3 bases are TGCGCCAGCAGCCCGGTGGGTGGCGCGGAGACCCAGTACTTC. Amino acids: CASSPVGGAETQYF. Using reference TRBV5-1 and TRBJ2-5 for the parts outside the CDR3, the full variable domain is KAGVTQTPRYLIKTRGQQVTLSCSPISGHRSVSWYQQTPGQGLQFLFEYFSETQRNKGNFPGRFSGRQFSNSRSEMNVSTLELGDSALYLCASSPVGGAETQYFGPGTRLLVL.

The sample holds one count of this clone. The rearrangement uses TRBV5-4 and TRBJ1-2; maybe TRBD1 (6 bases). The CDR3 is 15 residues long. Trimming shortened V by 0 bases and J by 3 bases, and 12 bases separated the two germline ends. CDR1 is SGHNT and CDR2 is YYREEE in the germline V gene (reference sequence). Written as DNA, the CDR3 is TGTGCCAGCAGCTTGGCGACAGGTGTAGACTATGGCTACACCTTC. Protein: CASSLATGVDYGYTF.

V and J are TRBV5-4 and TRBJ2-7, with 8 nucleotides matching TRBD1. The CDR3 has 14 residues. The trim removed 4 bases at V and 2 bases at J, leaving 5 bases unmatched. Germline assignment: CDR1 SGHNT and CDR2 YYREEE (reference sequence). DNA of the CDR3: TGTGCCAGCAGCACCGGACAGGGAGCCTACGAGCAGTACTTC. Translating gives CASSTGQGAYEQYF.

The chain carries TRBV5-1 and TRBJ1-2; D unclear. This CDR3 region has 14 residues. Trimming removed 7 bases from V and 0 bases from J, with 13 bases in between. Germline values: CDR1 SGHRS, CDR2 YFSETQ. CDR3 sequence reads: CASGLTVSNYGYTF. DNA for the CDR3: TGCGCCAGCGGATTAACGGTATCTAACTATGGCTACACCTTC. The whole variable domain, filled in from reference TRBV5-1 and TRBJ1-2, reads KAGVTQTPRYLIKTRGQQVTLSCSPISGHRSVSWYQQTPGQGLQFLFEYFSETQRNKGNFPGRFSGRQFSNSRSEMNVSTLELGDSALYLCASGLTVSNYGYTFGSGTRLTVV.

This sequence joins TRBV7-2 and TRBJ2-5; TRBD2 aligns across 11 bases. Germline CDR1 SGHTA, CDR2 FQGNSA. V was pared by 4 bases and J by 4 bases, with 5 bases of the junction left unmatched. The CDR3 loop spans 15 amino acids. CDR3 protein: CASSSELAGAETQYF. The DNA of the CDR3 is TGTGCCAGCAGCTCCGAACTAGCGGGGGCAGAGACCCAGTACTTC.

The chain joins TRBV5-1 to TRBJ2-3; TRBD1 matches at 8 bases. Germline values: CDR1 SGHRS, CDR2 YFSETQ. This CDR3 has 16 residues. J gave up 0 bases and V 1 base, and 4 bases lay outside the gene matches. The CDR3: CASSLRTGLSTDTQYF. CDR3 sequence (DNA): TGCGCCAGCAGCTTGCGGACAGGGTTAAGCACAGATACGCAGTATTTT.

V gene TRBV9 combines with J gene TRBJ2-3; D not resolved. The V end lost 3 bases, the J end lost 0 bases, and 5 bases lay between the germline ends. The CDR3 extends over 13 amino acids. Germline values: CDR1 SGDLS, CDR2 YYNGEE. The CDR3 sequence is CASSAESTDTQYF. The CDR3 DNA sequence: TGTGCCAGCAGCGCAGAGAGCACAGATACGCAGTATTTT.

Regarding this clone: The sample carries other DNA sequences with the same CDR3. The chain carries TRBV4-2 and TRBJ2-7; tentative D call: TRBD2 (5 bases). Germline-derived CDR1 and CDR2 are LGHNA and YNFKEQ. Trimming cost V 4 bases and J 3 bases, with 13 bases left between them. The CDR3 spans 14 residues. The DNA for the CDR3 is TGTGCCAGCAGCCCCCGTACGGGGAGCTACGAGCAGTACTTC. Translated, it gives CASSPRTGSYEQYF.

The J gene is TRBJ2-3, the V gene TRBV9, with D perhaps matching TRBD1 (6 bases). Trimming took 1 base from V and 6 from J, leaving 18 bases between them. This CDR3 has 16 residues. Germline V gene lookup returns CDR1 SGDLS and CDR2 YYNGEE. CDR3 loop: CASSVTGSATVDTQYF. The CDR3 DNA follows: TGTGCCAGCAGCGTAACAGGGAGTGCCACAGTGGATACGCAGTATTTT.

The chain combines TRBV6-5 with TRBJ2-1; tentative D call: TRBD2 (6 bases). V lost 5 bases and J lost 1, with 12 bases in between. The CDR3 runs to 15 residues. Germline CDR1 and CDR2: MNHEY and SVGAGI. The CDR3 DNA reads TGTGCCAGCAGTCTCGTGCGGGGTTCCTACAATGAGCAGTTCTTC. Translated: CASSLVRGSYNEQFF.

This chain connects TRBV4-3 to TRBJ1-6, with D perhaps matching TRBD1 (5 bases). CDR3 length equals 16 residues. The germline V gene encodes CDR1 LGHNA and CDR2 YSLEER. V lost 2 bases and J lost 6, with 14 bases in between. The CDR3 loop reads CASSQYNSGGNSPLHF. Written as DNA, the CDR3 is TGCGCCAGCAGCCAATACAATTCGGGGGGTAATTCACCCCTCCACTTT.

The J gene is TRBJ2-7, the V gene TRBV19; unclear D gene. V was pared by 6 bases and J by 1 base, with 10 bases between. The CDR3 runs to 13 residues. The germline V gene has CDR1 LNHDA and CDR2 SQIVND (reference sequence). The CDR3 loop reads CASSPTPSYEQYF. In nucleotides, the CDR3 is TGTGCCAGTAGCCCGACACCTTCCTACGAGCAGTACTTC.

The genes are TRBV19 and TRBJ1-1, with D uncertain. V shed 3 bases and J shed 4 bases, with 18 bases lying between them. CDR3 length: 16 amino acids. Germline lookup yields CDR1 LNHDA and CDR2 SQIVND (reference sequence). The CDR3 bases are TGTGCCAGTAGTATGATGACCTACTCCCCGAGCACTGAAGCTTTCTTT. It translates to CASSMMTYSPSTEAFF.

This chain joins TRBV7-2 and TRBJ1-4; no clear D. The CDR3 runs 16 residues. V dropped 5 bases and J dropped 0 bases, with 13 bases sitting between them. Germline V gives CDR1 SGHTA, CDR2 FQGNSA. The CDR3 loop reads CASSRGKFSTNEKLFF. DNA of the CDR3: TGTGCCAGCAGCCGAGGGAAATTTTCAACTAATGAAAAACTGTTTTTT.

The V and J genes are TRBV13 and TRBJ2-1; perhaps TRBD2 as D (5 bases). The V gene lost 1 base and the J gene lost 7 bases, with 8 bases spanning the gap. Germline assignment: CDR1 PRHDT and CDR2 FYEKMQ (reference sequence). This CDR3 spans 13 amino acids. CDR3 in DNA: TGTGCCAGCAGCTTAGTAGCGTGGAATGAGCAGTTCTTC. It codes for CASSLVAWNEQFF.

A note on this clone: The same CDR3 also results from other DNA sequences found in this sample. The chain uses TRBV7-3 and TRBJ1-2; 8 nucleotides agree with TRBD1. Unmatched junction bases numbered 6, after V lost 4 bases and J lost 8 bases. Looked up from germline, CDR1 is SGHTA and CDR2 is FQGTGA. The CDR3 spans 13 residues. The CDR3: CASSSTGGVGYTF. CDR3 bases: TGTGCCAGCAGCTCCACAGGGGGAGTAGGCTACACCTTC.

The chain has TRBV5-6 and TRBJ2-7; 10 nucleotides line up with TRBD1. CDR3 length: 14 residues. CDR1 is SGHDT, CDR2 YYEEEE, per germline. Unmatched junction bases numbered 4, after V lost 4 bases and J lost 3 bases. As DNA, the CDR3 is TGTGCCAGCAGCGTGTGGGACAGGGGCTACGAGCAGTACTTC. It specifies CASSVWDRGYEQYF.